A single sample gave rise to the 11 T cell receptor beta chains below, sequenced in a study of blood T cells in healthy people across ages (dated by TCRdb to between 2015 and 2016). Libraries were built with 5' RACE. Reads for this sample came from an Illumina HiSeq 2500. The second PCR ran for roughly 7 to 12 cycles and used a J-beta primer mix along with a sample-barcoded 5' primer. Through fastp at Q25 and MiXCR, TCRdb rebuilt clones from the public reads, retaining in-frame beta chains. Each record represents a unique CDR3 protein, reported with the most common genes and DNA among its rows. This sample holds about 1.7 million distinct CDR3 sequences; 28% were observed only once. Less than 9.5% of the sample lies in the top ten. Material for sequencing was blood. These receptors came from a woman aged 30 to 39 in good health.

The rearrangement links TRBV20-1 to TRBJ1-2; D is undetermined. Germline-derived CDR1 and CDR2 are DFQATT and SNEGSKA (reference sequence). This CDR3 is built from 14 residues. Trimming took off 4 bases at V and 2 bases at J, with 14 bases between the two ends. CDR3 region: CSAKDRTANYGYTF. For the CDR3, the DNA is TGCAGTGCTAAAGATCGAACAGCCAACTATGGCTACACCTTC.

This clonotype was found a few times. The chain joins TRBV20-1 to TRBJ1-5; D remains unclear. The germline V gene has CDR1 DFQATT and CDR2 SNEGSKA (reference sequence). There are 12 residues in the CDR3. Trimming shortened V by 4 bases and J by 0 bases, and 4 bases separated the two germline ends. The chain's CDR3 is CSATFSNQPQHF. The CDR3 DNA reads TGCAGTGCTACGTTTAGCAATCAGCCCCAGCATTTT.

Regarding this clonotype: Since a much larger clone is just one base distant, this may be a read error. The genes are TRBV12-3 or TRBV12-4 and TRBJ2-5; tentatively, D is TRBD1 (6 bases). There are 16 residues in the CDR3. V was pared by 5 bases and J by 1 base, with 17 bases between. CDR3 region: CASSPMGRGTQETQYF. CDR3 in DNA: TGTGCCAGCAGTCCCATGGGCAGGGGTACCCAAGAGACCCAGTACTTC.

The chain combines TRBV2 with TRBJ2-3; D not certain. This CDR3 has 12 residues. Deletions cut 6 bases from V and 3 bases from J, with 7 bases between. Germline values: CDR1 SNHLY, CDR2 FYNNEI. The CDR3 region has the DNA TGTGCCAGCAGACCAATGACAGATACGCAGTATTTT. This sequence encodes CASRPMTDTQYF.

This clonotype was counted between two and nine times. V gene TRBV29-1 combines with J gene TRBJ2-7; TRBD1 aligns across 7 bases. Germline CDR1 SQVTM, CDR2 ANQGSEA. This CDR3 region has 13 residues. J lost 7 bases, V lost 3 bases, and 9 bases had no gene match. The CDR3 spells CSVEGTVPGEQYF. CDR3 sequence (DNA): TGCAGCGTTGAGGGGACAGTCCCGGGGGAGCAGTACTTC.

The rearrangement uses TRBV11-2 and TRBJ1-2, with D possibly TRBD1 on 6 matching bases. Trimming removed 4 bases from V and 5 bases from J, with 11 bases in between. Germline V CDR1 and CDR2: SGHAT, FQNNGV. The CDR3 consists of 13 residues. In DNA, the CDR3 is TGTGCCAGCAGCTCCAACAGGGTGTATGGCTACACCTTC. Translating gives CASSSNRVYGYTF.

V and J are TRBV18 and TRBJ1-6; D uncertain. V lost 6 bases and J 10 bases, leaving 13 bases between the germline ends. The length of the CDR3 is 13 residues. The germline gives CDR1 KGHSH, CDR2 LQKENI. Written as DNA, the CDR3 is TGTGCCAGCTCGGACGGTGGCGACTCACCCCTCCACTTT. Its protein product is CASSDGGDSPLHF. The full variable domain, its missing parts supplied by reference TRBV18 and TRBJ1-6, is NAGVMQNPRHLVRRRGQEARLRCSPMKGHSHVYWYRQLPEEGLKFMVYLQKENIIDESGMPKERFSAEFPKEGPSILRIQQVVRGDSAAYFCASSDGGDSPLHFGNGTRLTVT.

CDR3 protein: CASSFRESVETQYF. The DNA of the CDR3 is TGTGCCAGCAGCTTCAGAGAGTCGGTAGAGACCCAGTACTTC. The chain employs TRBV5-4 and TRBJ2-5, with no clear D. Trimming took off 2 bases at V and 4 bases at J, with 12 bases between the two ends. CDR3 length: 14 amino acids. CDR1 SGHNT and CDR2 YYREEE come from the germline V gene (reference sequence). The entire variable domain, with the rest obtained from reference TRBV5-4 and TRBJ2-5, is as follows: ETGVTQSPTHLIKTRGQQVTLRCSSQSGHNTVSWYQQALGQGPQFIFQYYREEENGRGNFPPRFSGLQFPNYSSELNVNALELDDSALYLCASSFRESVETQYFGPGTRLLVL.

This clonotype was seen repeatedly, ten times or more. The V gene is TRBV6-5, the J gene TRBJ2-1; no clear D. Looked up from germline, CDR1 is MNHEY and CDR2 is SVGAGI. The CDR3 extends over 18 amino acids. V was trimmed by 2 bases and J by 2 bases, leaving 19 bases between them. The CDR3 DNA reads TGTGCCAGCAGTTACCCTTCGGGCCGGCAAACAACCTACAATGAGCAGTTCTTC. This translates into CASSYPSGRQTTYNEQFF.

The J gene is TRBJ1-2, the V gene TRBV5-1; the match to TRBD1 covers 9 bases. This CDR3 contains 15 residues. The germline CDR1 and CDR2 sequences are SGHRS and YFSETQ. The V gene end was trimmed by 5 bases and the J gene end by 8 bases; junction bases not matched to a gene: 13. The CDR3 nucleotides read TGCGCCAGCAGATCAACCGGGACAGGGACGTTCGGCTACACCTTC. Protein: CASRSTGTGTFGYTF.

In regard to this clonotype: One end of the junction does not line up with germline, which may come from a read error. The chain has TRBV12-3 or TRBV12-4 and TRBJ2-6; 9 bases line up with TRBD1. This CDR3 is 17 amino acids long. The CDR3, as DNA: TGTGCCGGCAGATTCTGGGACAGGGCTGCTGGGGCCAACGTCCTGACTTTC. Its protein is CAGRFWDRAAGANVLTF.